The T cell receptor beta chain under discussion was sequenced for a study of shared clonotypes between healthy human individuals (dated by TCRdb to 2020 to 2021). About the study as a whole: Two women and a few men aged 18 to 49 years were included in the cohort. For each donor, CD4 naive and CD4 memory were each given three plates, CD8 naive was given two plates, and CD8 memory was given one plate. To estimate repertoire size and how much clonotypes are shared between individuals, the study performed deep sequencing of blood TCR repertoires from five healthy adults. Different laboratories and diverse techniques were used to prepare libraries and sequence TCR repertoires, to increase sequencing depth and limit assay-specific biases. Per donor, leukapheresis produced somewhere between about 0.94 and 8.9 billion PBMCs. What the authors observed across the whole study: Sampling was limited to blood, and TCR repertoires in tissue likely differ from TCR repertoires in blood. Compared with non-shared clonotypes, clonotypes shared by all four sorted-subset donors had higher generation probabilities. Across four donors, roughly 5.1% of naive CD4, approximately 3.6% of naive CD8, about 2.3% of memory CD4, and approximately 0.4% of memory CD8 clonotypes were shared. Because the study included only a small number of donors, the genetic and exposure-history diversity represented was limited. Based on pairwise subsampling, the degree of clonotype sharing among donors was expected to be affected by sequencing depth. Estimated clonotype richness was generally larger for naive than for memory subsets. Even with the large sequencing depth, rarefaction of the sorted-subset datasets indicated that sequencing was incomplete.

As for this clone: No antigen is known for it. A read error may be the cause here, since a much bigger clone is one base away.

The germline V and J ends show losses of 5 bases and 4 bases respectively, and no gene match explains 0 bases of the junction. CDR1 and CDR2 are drawn from the germline V gene (reference sequence): MNHNY, SVGAGI. Including cysteine and phenylalanine, the CDR3 has 12 amino acids. The CDR3 DNA has 36 bases and is translated from base 1. The donors were healthy, HIV-negative adults who had no recently reported acute infections or vaccinations. Every donor was a Caucasian adult residing in Nashville, Tennessee, USA. Magnetic negative selection was used to enrich CD4+ T cells, after which naive cells were positively selected on CD45RA and the negative fraction became the memory subset. After blood collection by leukapheresis, PBMCs were isolated using Ficoll-Histopaque density gradient centrifugation and then cryopreserved in the vapor phase of liquid nitrogen. Analytical flow cytometry was used to check the purity and quantity of every magnetically sorted T cell population. From each sorted fraction, genomic DNA was isolated and quantified by UV absorbance on a Nanodrop 2000c.

TCR CDR3 regions were amplified from genomic DNA by multiplex PCR using the deep immunoSEQ assay. Genomic DNA extracted from each cell subset was distributed evenly over all wells of several immunoSEQ 96-well plates, and each plate served as one replicate. Each replicate PCR for sorted subsets received around 210 ng genomic DNA, equal to roughly 29,000 T cell genomes. Purified libraries were measured with a Qubit 3.0 fluorometer, size-checked on a Bioanalyzer 2100, and measured again with the KAPA Library Quantification kit. Every immunoSEQ 96-well plate was sequenced on a separate single-read 150-cycle Illumina NextSeq 550 flow cell. As for the authors' bioinformatics: Because the immunoSEQ output included only junctional sequences and no quality scores, the filtering could not be the same as the filtering used for full-length reads. To assign V/J genes and CDR3, sequences were annotated using PyIR, a Python wrapper for IgBLAST v1.9, with IMGT germline references. Reads were filtered out if the reads had weak V/J assignments (E-value above 1e-6), no CDR3, stop codons, out-of-frame junctions, or ambiguous translated residues. A V3J clonotype was defined by an identical inferred V gene, J gene, and CDR3 amino acid sequence. The percentage overlap between two repertoires was calculated by dividing the number of shared unique clonotypes by the size of the smaller repertoire. Repertoire richness was assessed with RTK rarefaction, the Chao1 estimator, and Recon v2.1 estimates of unobserved clonotypes. Generation probabilities for all TCRbeta clonotypes obtained by the gDNA method from a handful of donors were computed using OLGA. Drawn from immuneACCESS, this table holds only the in-frame rearrangements with V and J called that TCRdb kept. Clones are partly lost; checked studies trace under half to an unresolved V gene and leave the rest unexplained. V, J and clone size derive from that table, while D and trimming were established from the DNA sequence. The sample table holds millions of clones, of which 95% were seen once. The top ten clones comprise 0.1% to 0.15% of the sample.

The source of this sequence is a young man in good health. Sequenced sample: naive CD4+ T cells sorted from blood. Per the publication, the cell subset or site label means: CD45RA+ positively selected. The rearranged chain carries TRBV6-6 and TRBJ1-1; 8 junctional bases match TRBD1. The CDR3 amino acid sequence is: CASSGQGTEAFF. Read as DNA, the sequence is TGTGCCAGCAGTGGACAGGGCACTGAAGCTTTCTTT.